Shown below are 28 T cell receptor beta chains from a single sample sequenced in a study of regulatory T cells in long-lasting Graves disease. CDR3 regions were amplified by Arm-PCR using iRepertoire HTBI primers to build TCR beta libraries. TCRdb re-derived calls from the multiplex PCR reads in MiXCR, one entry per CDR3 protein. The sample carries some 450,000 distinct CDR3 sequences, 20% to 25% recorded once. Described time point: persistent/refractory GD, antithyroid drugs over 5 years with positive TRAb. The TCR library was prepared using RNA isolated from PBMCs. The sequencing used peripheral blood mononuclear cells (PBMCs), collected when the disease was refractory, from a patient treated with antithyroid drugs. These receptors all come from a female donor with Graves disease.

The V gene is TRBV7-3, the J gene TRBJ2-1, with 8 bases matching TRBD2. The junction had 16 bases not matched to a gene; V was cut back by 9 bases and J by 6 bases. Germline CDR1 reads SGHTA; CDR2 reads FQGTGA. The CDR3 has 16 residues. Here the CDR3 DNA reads TGTGCCAGTAGTATGTCCTTGGCGGGGGGCGTCAATGAGCAGTTCTTC. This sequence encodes CASSMSLAGGVNEQFF.

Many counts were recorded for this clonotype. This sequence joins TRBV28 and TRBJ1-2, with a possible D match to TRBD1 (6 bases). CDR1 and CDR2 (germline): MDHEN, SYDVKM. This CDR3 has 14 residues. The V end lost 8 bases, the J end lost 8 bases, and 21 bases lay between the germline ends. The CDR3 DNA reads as TGTGCCAGCTTGGGGGGGCCTCCTTCAAAGGGCTACACCTTC. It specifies CASLGGPPSKGYTF.

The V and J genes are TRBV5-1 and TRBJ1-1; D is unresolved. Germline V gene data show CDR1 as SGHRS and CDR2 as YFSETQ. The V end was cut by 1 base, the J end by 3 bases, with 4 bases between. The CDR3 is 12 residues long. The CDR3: CASSLYDTEAFF. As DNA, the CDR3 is TGCGCCAGCAGCTTGTACGACACTGAAGCTTTCTTT.

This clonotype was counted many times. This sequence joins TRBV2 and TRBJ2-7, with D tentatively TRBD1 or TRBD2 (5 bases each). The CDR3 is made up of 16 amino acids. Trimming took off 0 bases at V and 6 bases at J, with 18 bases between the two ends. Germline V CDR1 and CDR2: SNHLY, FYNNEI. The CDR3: CASSEAMGVGAGEQYF. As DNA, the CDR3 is TGTGCCAGCAGTGAAGCGATGGGGGTAGGGGCGGGCGAGCAGTACTTC.

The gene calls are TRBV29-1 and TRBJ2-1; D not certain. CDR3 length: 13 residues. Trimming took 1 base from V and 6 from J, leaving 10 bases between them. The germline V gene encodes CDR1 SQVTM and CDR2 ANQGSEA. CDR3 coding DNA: TGCAGCGTTGAAGTTGTGGCATTCAATGAGCAGTTCTTC. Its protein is CSVEVVAFNEQFF.

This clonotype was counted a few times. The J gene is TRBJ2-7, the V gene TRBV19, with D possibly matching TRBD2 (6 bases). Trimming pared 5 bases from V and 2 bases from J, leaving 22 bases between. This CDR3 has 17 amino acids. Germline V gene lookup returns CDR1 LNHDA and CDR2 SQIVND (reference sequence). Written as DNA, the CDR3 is TGTGCCAGTAGTCCATCCTCTAGCGCGTTAGGCGCCTACGAGCAGTACTTC. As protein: CASSPSSSALGAYEQYF.

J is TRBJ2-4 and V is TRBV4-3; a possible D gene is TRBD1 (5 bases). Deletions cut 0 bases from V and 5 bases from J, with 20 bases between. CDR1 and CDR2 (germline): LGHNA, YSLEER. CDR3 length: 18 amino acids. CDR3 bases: TGCGCCAGCAGCCAAGATAGGCTTAGGGGCCCGCCCGAAAACATTCAGTACTTC. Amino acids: CASSQDRLRGPPENIQYF.

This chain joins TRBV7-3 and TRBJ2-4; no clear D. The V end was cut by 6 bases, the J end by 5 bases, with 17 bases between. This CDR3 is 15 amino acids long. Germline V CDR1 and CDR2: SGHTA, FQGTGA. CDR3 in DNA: TGTGCCAGCAGAACGATATTTAGTTTAGAAAACATTCAGTACTTC. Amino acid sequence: CASRTIFSLENIQYF.

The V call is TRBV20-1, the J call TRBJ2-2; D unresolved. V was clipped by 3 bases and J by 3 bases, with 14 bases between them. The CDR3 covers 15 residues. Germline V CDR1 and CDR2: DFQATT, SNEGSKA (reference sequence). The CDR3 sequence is CSARTISRYTGELFF. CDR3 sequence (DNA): TGCAGTGCTAGGACGATCTCCCGTTACACCGGGGAGCTGTTTTTT.

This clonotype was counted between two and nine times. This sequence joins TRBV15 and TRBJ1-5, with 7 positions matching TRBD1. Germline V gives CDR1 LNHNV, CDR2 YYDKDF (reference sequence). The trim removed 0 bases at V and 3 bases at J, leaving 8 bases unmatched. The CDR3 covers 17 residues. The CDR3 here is CATSRDLSGTVNQPQHF. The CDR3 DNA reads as TGTGCCACCAGCAGAGACCTCTCAGGGACAGTCAATCAGCCCCAGCATTTT.

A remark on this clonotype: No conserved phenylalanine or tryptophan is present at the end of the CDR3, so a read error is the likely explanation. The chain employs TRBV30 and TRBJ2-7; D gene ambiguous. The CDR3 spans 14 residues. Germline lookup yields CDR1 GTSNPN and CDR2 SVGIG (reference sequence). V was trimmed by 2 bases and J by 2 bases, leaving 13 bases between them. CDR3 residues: CAWSSFKSPYEQYS. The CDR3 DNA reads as TGTGCCTGGAGTTCTTTTAAGAGTCCCTACGAGCAGTACTCC.

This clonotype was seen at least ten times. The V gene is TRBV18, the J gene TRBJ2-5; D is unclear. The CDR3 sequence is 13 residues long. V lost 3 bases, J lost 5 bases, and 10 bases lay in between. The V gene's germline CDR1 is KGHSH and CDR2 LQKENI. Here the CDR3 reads CASSPELGETQYF. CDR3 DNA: TGTGCCAGCTCACCGGAGCTAGGGGAGACCCAGTACTTC.

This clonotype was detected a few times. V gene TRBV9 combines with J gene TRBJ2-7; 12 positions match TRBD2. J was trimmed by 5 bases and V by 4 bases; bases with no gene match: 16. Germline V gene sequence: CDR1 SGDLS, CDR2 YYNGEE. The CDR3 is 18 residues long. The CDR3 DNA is TGTGCCAGCAGCCCCGGGATGGCTAGCGGGAGGGCCAAGGACGAGCAGTACTTC. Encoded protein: CASSPGMASGRAKDEQYF.

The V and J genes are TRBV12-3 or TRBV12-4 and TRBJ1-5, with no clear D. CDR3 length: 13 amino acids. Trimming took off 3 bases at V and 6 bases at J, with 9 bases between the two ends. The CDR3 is CASSFAESQPQHF. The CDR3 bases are TGTGCCAGCAGTTTCGCAGAGTCTCAGCCCCAGCATTTT.

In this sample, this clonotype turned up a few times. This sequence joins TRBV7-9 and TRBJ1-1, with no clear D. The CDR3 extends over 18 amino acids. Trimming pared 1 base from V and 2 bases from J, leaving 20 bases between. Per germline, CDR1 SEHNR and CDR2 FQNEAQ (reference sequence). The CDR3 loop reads CASSLDQLRAPANTEAFF. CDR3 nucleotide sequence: TGTGCCAGCAGCTTAGATCAGTTGAGGGCCCCAGCCAACACTGAAGCTTTCTTT.

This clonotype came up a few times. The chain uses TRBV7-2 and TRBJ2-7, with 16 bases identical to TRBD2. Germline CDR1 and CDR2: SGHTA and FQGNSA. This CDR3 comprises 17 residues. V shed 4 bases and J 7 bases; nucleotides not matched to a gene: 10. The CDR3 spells CASSYVGTSGRAQEQYF. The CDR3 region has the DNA TGTGCCAGCAGCTACGTGGGGACTAGCGGGAGGGCACAAGAGCAGTACTTC. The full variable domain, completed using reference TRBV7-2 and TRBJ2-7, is GAGVSQSPSNKVTEKGKDVELRCDPISGHTALYWYRQSLGQGLEFLIYFQGNSAPDKSGLPSDRFSAERTGGSVSTLTIQRTQQEDSAVYLCASSYVGTSGRAQEQYFGPGTRLTVT.

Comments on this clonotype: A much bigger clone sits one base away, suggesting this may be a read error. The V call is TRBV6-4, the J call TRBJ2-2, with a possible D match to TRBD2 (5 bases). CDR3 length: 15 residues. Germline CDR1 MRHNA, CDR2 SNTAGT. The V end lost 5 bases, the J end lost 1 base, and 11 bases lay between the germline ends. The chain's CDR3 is CASSSIGGNTGELFF. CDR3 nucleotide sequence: TGTGCCAGCAGTTCCATAGGAGGGAACACCGGGGAGCTGTTTTTT.

The CDR3 coding sequence is TGTGCCACCAGCAGAGAAGGCACCAACACTGAAGCTTTCTTT. Amino acids: CATSREGTNTEAFF. V usage is TRBV15 and J usage is TRBJ1-1, with D unclear. The V end was cut by 0 bases, the J end by 2 bases, with 7 bases between. The CDR3 is 14 amino acids. Germline V gene lookup returns CDR1 LNHNV and CDR2 YYDKDF (reference sequence).

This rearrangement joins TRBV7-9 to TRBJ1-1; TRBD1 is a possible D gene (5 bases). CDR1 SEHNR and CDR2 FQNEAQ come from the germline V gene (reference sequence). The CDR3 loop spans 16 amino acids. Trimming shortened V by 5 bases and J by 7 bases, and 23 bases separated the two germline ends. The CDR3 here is CASSKSESDTELEAFF. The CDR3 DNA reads TGTGCCAGCAGCAAGTCGGAGTCGGACACCGAACTTGAAGCTTTCTTT.

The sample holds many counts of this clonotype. The DNA of the CDR3 is TGCGCCAGCAGCTTGTTCAGGGGAAAAGCTTTCTTT. Its protein is CASSLFRGKAFF. This chain links TRBV5-1 with TRBJ1-1; D possibly corresponds to TRBD1 (6 bases). Trimming stripped 1 base from V and 9 bases from J, with 10 bases between. CDR1 and CDR2 from the germline V gene are SGHRS and YFSETQ. The CDR3 extends over 12 amino acids.

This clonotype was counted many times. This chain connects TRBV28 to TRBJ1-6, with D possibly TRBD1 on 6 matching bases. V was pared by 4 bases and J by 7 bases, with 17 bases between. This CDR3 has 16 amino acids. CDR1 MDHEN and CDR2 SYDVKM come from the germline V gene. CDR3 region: CASSWTGGADNSPLHF. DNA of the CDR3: TGTGCCAGCAGTTGGACCGGGGGCGCGGACAATTCACCCCTCCACTTT.

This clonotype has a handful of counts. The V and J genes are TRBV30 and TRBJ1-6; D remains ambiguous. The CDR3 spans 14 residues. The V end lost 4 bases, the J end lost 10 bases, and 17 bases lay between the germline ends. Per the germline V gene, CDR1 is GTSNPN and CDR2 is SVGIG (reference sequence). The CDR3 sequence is CAWNRSGSRSPLHF. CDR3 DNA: TGTGCCTGGAATCGCTCAGGATCGAGGTCACCCCTCCACTTT.

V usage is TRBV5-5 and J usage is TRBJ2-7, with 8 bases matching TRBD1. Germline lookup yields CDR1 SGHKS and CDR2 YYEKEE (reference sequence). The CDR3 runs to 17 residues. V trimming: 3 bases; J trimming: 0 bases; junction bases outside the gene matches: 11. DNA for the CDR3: TGTGCCAGCAGCTACGGACAGGGAAAGACTAGCTCCTACGAGCAGTACTTC. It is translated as CASSYGQGKTSSYEQYF.

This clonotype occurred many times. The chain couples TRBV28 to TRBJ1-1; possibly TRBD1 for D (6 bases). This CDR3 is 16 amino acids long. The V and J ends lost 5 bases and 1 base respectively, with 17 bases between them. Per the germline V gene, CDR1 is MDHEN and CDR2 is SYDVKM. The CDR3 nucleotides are TGTGCCAGCAGTACCCCGACCGGGGGGCGGAACACTGAAGCTTTCTTT. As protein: CASSTPTGGRNTEAFF. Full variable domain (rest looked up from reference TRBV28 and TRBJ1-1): DVKVTQSSRYLVKRTGEKVFLECVQDMDHENMFWYRQDPGLGLRLIYFSYDVKMKEKGDIPEGYSVSREKKERFSLILESASTNQTSMYLCASSTPTGGRNTEAFFGQGTRLTVV.

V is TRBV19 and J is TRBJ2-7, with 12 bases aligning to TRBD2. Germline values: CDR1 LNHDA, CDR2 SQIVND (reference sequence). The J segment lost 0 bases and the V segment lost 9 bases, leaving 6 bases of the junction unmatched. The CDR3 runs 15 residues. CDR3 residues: CASRKTSGSSYEQYF. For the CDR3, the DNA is TGTGCCAGCAGGAAGACTAGCGGGAGCTCCTACGAGCAGTACTTC.

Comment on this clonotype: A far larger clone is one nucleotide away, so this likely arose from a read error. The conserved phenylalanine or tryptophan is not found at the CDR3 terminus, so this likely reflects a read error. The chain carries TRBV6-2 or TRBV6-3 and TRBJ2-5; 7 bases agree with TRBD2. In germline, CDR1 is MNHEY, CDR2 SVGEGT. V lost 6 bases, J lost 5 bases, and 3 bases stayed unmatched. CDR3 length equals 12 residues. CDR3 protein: CASSGTMETQYC. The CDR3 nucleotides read TGTGCCAGCAGCGGGACTATGGAGACCCAGTACTGC.

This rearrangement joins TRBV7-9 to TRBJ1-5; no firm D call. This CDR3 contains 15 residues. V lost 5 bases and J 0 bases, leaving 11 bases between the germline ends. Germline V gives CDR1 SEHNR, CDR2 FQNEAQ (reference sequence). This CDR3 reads CASSSSAHSNQPQHF. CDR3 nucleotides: TGTGCCAGCAGCAGCTCGGCCCATAGCAATCAGCCCCAGCATTTT.

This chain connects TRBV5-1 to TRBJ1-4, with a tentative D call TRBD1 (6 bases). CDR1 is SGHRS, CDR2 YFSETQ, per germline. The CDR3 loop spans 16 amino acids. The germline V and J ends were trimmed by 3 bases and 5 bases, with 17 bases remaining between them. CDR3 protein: CASSSLQGSRNEKLFF. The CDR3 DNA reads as TGCGCCAGCAGCTCCCTACAGGGATCTAGAAATGAAAAACTGTTTTTT.